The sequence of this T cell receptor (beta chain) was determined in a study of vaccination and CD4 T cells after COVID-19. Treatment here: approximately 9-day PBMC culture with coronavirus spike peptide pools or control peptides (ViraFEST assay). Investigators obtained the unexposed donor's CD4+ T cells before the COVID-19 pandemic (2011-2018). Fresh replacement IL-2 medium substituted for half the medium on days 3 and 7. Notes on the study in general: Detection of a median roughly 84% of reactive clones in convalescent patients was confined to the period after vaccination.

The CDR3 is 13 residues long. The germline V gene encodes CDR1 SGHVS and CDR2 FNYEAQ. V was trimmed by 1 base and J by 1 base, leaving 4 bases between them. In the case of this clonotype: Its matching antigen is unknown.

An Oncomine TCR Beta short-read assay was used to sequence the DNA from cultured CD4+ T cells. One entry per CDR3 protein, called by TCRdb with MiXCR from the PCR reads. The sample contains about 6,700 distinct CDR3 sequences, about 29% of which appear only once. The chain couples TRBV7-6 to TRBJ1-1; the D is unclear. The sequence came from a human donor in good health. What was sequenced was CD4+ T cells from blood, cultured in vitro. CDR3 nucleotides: TGTGCCAGCAGCTTAGAACAGAACACTGAAGCTTTCTTT. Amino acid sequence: CASSLEQNTEAFF.